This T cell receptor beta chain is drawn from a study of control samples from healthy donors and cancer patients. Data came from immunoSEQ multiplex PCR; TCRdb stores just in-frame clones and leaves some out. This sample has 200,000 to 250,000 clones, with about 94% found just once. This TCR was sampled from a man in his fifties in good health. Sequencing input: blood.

In nucleotides, the CDR3 is TGTGCCAGCGGAGGGGGCAATGAGCAGTTCTTC. This encodes CASGGGNEQFF. The chain joins TRBV28 to TRBJ2-1; the D gene could be TRBD1 or TRBD2 (6 bases each). V dropped 8 bases and J dropped 6 bases, with 8 bases sitting between them. The germline V gene has CDR1 MDHEN and CDR2 SYDVKM. This CDR3 has 11 residues.